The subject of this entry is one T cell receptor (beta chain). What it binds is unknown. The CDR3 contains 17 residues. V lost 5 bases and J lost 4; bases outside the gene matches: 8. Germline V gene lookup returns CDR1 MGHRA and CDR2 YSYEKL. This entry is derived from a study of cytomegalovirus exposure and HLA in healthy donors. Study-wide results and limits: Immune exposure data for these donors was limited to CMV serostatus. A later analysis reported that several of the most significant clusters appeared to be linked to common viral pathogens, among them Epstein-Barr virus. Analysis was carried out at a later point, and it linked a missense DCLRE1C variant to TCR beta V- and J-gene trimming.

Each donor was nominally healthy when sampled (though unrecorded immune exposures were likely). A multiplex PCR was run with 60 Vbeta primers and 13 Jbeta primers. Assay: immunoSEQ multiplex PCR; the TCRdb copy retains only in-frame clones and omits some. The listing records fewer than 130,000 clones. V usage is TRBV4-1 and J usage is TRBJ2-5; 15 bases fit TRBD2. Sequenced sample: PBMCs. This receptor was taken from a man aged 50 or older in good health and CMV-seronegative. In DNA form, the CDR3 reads TGCGCCAGCAGCTTCGGGACTAGCGGGGGGCGGATAGAGACCCAGTACTTC. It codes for CASSFGTSGGRIETQYF.